Each of the 6 T cell receptor beta chains below was sequenced from the same sample in a study of cytomegalovirus exposure and HLA in healthy donors. The primer mix had 60 Vbeta and 13 Jbeta primers. Data came from immunoSEQ multiplex PCR; TCRdb stores just in-frame clones and leaves some out. The sample table includes 130,000 to 150,000 clones. The sequencing sample was made of PBMCs. The receptors derive from a man aged 35 to 55 in good health and CMV-seronegative.

The CDR3 region has the DNA TGTGCCAGCTCAGGGCTGGCAGGGGGAAATGAAAAACTGTTTTTT. Translation gives CASSGLAGGNEKLFF. The rearrangement uses TRBV18 and TRBJ1-4; 7 bases are shared with TRBD1. The germline CDR1 and CDR2 sequences are KGHSH and LQKENI. Trimming removed 5 bases from V and 5 bases from J; junction bases left unmatched: 8. This CDR3 comprises 15 residues.

V gene TRBV6-5 combines with J gene TRBJ2-1; D is perhaps TRBD1 (5 bases). The germline V and J ends were trimmed by 0 bases and 12 bases, with 21 bases remaining between them. The CDR3 is 16 residues long. Germline assignment: CDR1 MNHEY and CDR2 SVGAGI. CDR3 coding DNA: TGTGCCAGCAGTTACTCGGTACAGTCCAAGGGGCATGGGCAGTTCTTC. It yields the protein CASSYSVQSKGHGQFF.

The chain uses TRBV6-4 and TRBJ1-1, with 8 nucleotides matching TRBD1. CDR3 length equals 14 residues. CDR1 and CDR2 (germline): MRHNA, SNTAGT. V lost 6 bases and J lost 5; bases outside the gene matches: 8. This CDR3 is CASSQTGEGTEAFF. CDR3 coding DNA: TGTGCCAGCAGCCAGACAGGGGAAGGGACTGAAGCTTTCTTT.

This chain joins TRBV27 and TRBJ2-7, with 7 bases that match TRBD2. Per the germline V gene, CDR1 is MNHEY and CDR2 is SMNVEV (reference sequence). This CDR3 region has 17 residues. J was trimmed by 2 bases and V by 0 bases; bases with no gene match: 10. The CDR3 DNA reads as TGTGCCAGCAGTTTATCAGTCCGACTAGCTTCCACCTACGAGCAGTACTTC. It specifies CASSLSVRLASTYEQYF.

This sequence joins TRBV7-8 and TRBJ1-1; D may be TRBD1 (6 bases). CDR1 is SGHVS, CDR2 FQNEAQ, per germline. The V gene lost 5 bases and the J gene lost 0 bases, with 19 bases spanning the gap. The CDR3 has 17 residues. The DNA for the CDR3 is TGTGCCAGCAGCGACATCCCCAGGGGCCACTTGAACACTGAAGCTTTCTTT. Protein sequence: CASSDIPRGHLNTEAFF. Full variable domain (missing parts from reference TRBV7-8 and TRBJ1-1): GAGVSQSPRYKVAKRGQDVALRCDPISGHVSLFWYQQALGQGPEFLTYFQNEAQLDKSGLPSDRFFAERPEGSVSTLKIQRTQQEDSAVYLCASSDIPRGHLNTEAFFGQGTRLTVV.

This chain connects TRBV7-2 to TRBJ1-5, with D possibly TRBD1 on 5 matching bases. The CDR3 is 15 residues long. V gave up 6 bases and J gave up 4 bases, with 16 bases separating them. Germline V gene sequence: CDR1 SGHTA, CDR2 FQGNSA. The CDR3 coding sequence is TGTGCCAGCAGGGCGGGGCTAGGCTCTAATCAGCCCCAGCATTTT. This sequence encodes CASRAGLGSNQPQHF.